These 28 T cell receptor beta chains were all obtained from the same sample, sequenced in a study of T cells in Graves' hyperthyroidism and ophthalmopathy. Amplification of TCR beta CDR3 regions used RNA as the template. Primed by the HTBI set, a first-round RT-PCR was run on the TCR CDR3. TCRdb independently ran MiXCR on the multiplex PCR reads; one entry per CDR3 protein. The data show about 610,000 distinct CDR3 sequences, about 43% seen once. Sequenced material: peripheral blood or thyroid tissue (not recorded which). All receptors derive from a woman between 18 and 29 years old with Graves' hyperthyroidism.

This clonotype has a handful of counts. This chain links TRBV11-3 with TRBJ2-2, with 12 bases matching TRBD2. Germline loops: CDR1 SGHNT, CDR2 YENEEA. V dropped 5 bases and J dropped 3; count of bases not matched to a gene: 4. The CDR3 covers 16 residues. Here the CDR3 DNA reads TGTGCCAGCAGCCCGACTAGCGGGAGCTACACCGGGGAGCTGTTTTTT. It is translated as CASSPTSGSYTGELFF. Looking up the rest from reference TRBV11-3 and TRBJ2-2 gives the full variable domain: EAGVVQSPRYKIIEKKQPVAFWCNPISGHNTLYWYLQNLGQGPELLIRYENEEAVDDSQLPKDRFSAERLKGVDSTLKIQPAELGDSAVYLCASSPTSGSYTGELFFGEGSRLTVL.

This chain uses TRBV29-1 with TRBJ1-1, with D unclear. Looked up from germline, CDR1 is SQVTM and CDR2 is ANQGSEA. CDR3 size: 12 residues. V shed 8 bases and J shed 3 bases, with 13 bases lying between them. CDR3 bases: TGCAGCTTAGAATTGGGCGACACTGAAGCTTTCTTT. As protein: CSLELGDTEAFF.

This clonotype has a count of ten or more. The chain couples TRBV7-2 to TRBJ1-1, with D uncertain. The CDR3 has 12 residues. Trimming removed 1 base from V and 7 bases from J, with 7 bases in between. From germline, CDR1 is SGHTA and CDR2 FQGNSA. The CDR3 DNA follows: TGTGCCAGCAGCTTAGGGGGAGGTGAAGCTTTCTTT. This translates into CASSLGGGEAFF.

This clonotype was observed at least ten times. The chain carries TRBV29-1 and TRBJ2-2, with D possibly called TRBD1 or TRBD2 (5 bases each). The CDR3 covers 16 residues. The germline V gene encodes CDR1 SQVTM and CDR2 ANQGSEA. The ends were cut back, 0 bases at V and 1 base at J, with 12 bases in the middle. The CDR3 region is CSVEDAKRGNTGELFF. In DNA form, the CDR3 reads TGCAGCGTTGAAGACGCAAAGAGGGGGAACACCGGGGAGCTGTTTTTT.

This clonotype has at least ten counts. The J gene is TRBJ2-2, the V gene TRBV5-1; no clear D gene. In germline, CDR1 is SGHRS, CDR2 YFSETQ. This CDR3 has 15 residues. Trimming cost V 2 bases and J 7 bases, with 15 bases left between them. The CDR3 coding sequence is TGCGCCAGCAGCTTTACAGCTGCTTCGGGCGGGGAGCTGTTTTTT. Protein product: CASSFTAASGGELFF.

The rearrangement joins TRBV29-1 to TRBJ1-1, with 12 bases identical to TRBD1. The CDR3 extends over 13 amino acids. V gave up 6 bases and J gave up 3 bases; unmatched junction bases: 2. CDR1 and CDR2 (germline): SQVTM, ANQGSEA. The DNA of the CDR3 is TGCAGCGTAGGGGACAGGGGGCACACTGAAGCTTTCTTT. It specifies CSVGDRGHTEAFF.

This clonotype was found many times. The chain's CDR3 is CASSLRQGNSPLHF. In nucleotides, the CDR3 is TGTGCCAGCAGCTTGAGACAGGGGAATTCACCCCTCCACTTT. The chain employs TRBV5-4 and TRBJ1-6, with TRBD1 matching over 8 bases. The V gene's germline CDR1 is SGHNT and CDR2 YYREEE (reference sequence). V shed 1 base and J 7 bases; nucleotides not matched to a gene: 1. The CDR3 has 14 amino acids.

The sample holds one count of this clonotype. Since no conserved phenylalanine or tryptophan closes the CDR3, a read error is the likely cause. The chain recombines TRBV24-1 with TRBJ1-1, with D perhaps TRBD1 (6 bases). CDR3 length: 15 residues. V was pared by 11 bases and J by 3 bases, with 21 bases between. The germline V gene encodes CDR1 KGHDR and CDR2 SFDVKD. CDR3 sequence: CASSTEGGLYTEAFL. CDR3 coding DNA: TGTGCCAGCAGCACGGAGGGGGGATTGTACACTGAAGCTTTCCTT.

This clonotype was detected many times. The J gene is TRBJ1-1, the V gene TRBV5-8; tentative D call: TRBD1 (5 bases). Germline CDR1 SGHTS, CDR2 YDEGEE. The CDR3 has 12 amino acids. The ends were cut back, 5 bases at V and 7 bases at J, with 12 bases in the middle. The CDR3 DNA follows: TGTGCCAGCAGACGGGGACGAGATGAAGCTTTCTTT. Its translation is CASRRGRDEAFF.

V and J are TRBV12-3 or TRBV12-4 and TRBJ1-1; possible D gene TRBD1, 6 bases. The germline V and J ends were trimmed by 6 bases and 3 bases, with 14 bases remaining between them. The CDR3 totals 14 residues. CDR3 sequence (DNA): TGTGCCAGCAGCTCCCGGGACATAGACACTGAAGCTTTCTTT. Translating it yields CASSSRDIDTEAFF.

This clonotype was recorded many times. The genes are TRBV2 and TRBJ1-2; tentatively, D is TRBD1 (6 bases). V was cut by 0 bases and J by 6 bases, with 20 bases left in between. CDR3 length: 17 residues. Looked up from germline, CDR1 is SNHLY and CDR2 is FYNNEI. The chain's CDR3 is CASSEALRSQGNHGYTF. Written as DNA, the CDR3 is TGTGCCAGCAGTGAAGCGCTTCGGAGTCAGGGGAATCATGGCTACACCTTC.

This clonotype was observed many times. The J gene is TRBJ2-7, the V gene TRBV5-6; tentatively, D is TRBD1 (5 bases). The CDR3 has 13 amino acids. V dropped 4 bases and J dropped 3 bases, with 11 bases sitting between them. The V gene's germline CDR1 is SGHDT and CDR2 YYEEEE. The CDR3 region has the DNA TGTGCCAGCAGCCCCCAGGGTTACTACGAGCAGTACTTC. As protein: CASSPQGYYEQYF.

The J gene is TRBJ1-5, the V gene TRBV11-2; D may be TRBD1 (5 bases). V was cut by 0 bases and J by 11 bases, with 8 bases left in between. From germline, CDR1 is SGHAT and CDR2 FQNNGV. This CDR3 has 12 amino acids. CDR3 sequence reads: CASSLETETQHF. CDR3 nucleotides: TGTGCCAGCAGCTTAGAGACAGAGACCCAGCATTTT.

This clonotype has a handful of counts. The chain recombines TRBV4-3 with TRBJ2-5, with TRBD1 matching over 7 bases. With 0 bases clipped from V and 4 bases from J, the junction kept 11 bases outside the gene matches. This CDR3 contains 17 residues. From germline, CDR1 is LGHNA and CDR2 YSLEER. CDR3 DNA: TGCGCCAGCAGCCAAGATTTAGCACAGGGGATTTCAGAGACCCAGTACTTC. Translating it yields CASSQDLAQGISETQYF.

The V gene is TRBV7-2, the J gene TRBJ2-5, with 9 bases aligning to TRBD1. In germline, CDR1 is SGHTA, CDR2 FQGNSA. The CDR3 totals 13 residues. J lost 7 bases, V lost 5 bases, and 5 bases had no gene match. In nucleotides, the CDR3 is TGTGCCAGCAGCACCCGACAGGGGGGGACCCAGTACTTC. Translation gives CASSTRQGGTQYF.

In its sample, this clonotype was seen many times. The chain employs TRBV6-6 and TRBJ2-7; unclear D gene. V was cut by 6 bases and J by 5 bases, with 14 bases left in between. Germline V gives CDR1 MNHNY, CDR2 SVGAGI (reference sequence). The CDR3 is 13 residues long. The CDR3 protein is CASREMAGDEQYF. In DNA, the CDR3 is TGTGCCAGCAGAGAGATGGCTGGAGACGAGCAGTACTTC.

The table lists this clonotype with many counts. The CDR3 loop reads CASRKRTGGNSPLHF. CDR3 in DNA: TGTGCCAGCAGAAAAAGGACAGGGGGGAATTCACCCCTCCACTTT. J is TRBJ1-6 and V is TRBV12-3 or TRBV12-4, with 10 positions matching TRBD1. CDR3 length: 15 residues. V lost 6 bases to trimming and J lost 7 bases; unmatched junction nucleotides: 6.

J is TRBJ2-7 and V is TRBV2; 7 bases are a match to TRBD2. V trimming: 8 bases; J trimming: 2 bases; junction bases outside the gene matches: 18. Germline V CDR1 and CDR2: SNHLY, FYNNEI. The CDR3 length is 17 residues. CDR3 bases: TGTGCCAGCGGAGGAACTCGGGCTAGCGGTCTTGCCTACGAGCAGTACTTC. This codes for CASGGTRASGLAYEQYF.

This clonotype was seen just once. This chain connects TRBV5-1 to TRBJ1-1; D gene ambiguous. Germline assignment: CDR1 SGHRS and CDR2 YFSETQ. The CDR3 contains 18 residues. V dropped 0 bases and J dropped 1 base, with 19 bases sitting between them. The CDR3 sequence: CASSLAVSNQKPNTEAFF. In DNA, the CDR3 is TGCGCCAGCAGCTTGGCCGTGTCAAATCAAAAGCCGAACACTGAAGCTTTCTTT.

A few counts support this clonotype. The genes are TRBV15 and TRBJ1-4; D unclear. This CDR3 spans 16 amino acids. V was pared by 1 base and J by 2 bases, with 11 bases between. Germline V gene data show CDR1 as LNHNV and CDR2 as YYDKDF (reference sequence). As DNA, the CDR3 is TGTGCCACCAGCAGAGCCCGGGGTCTTACTAATGAAAAACTGTTTTTT. This sequence encodes CATSRARGLTNEKLFF.

There are many counts of this clonotype. The chain carries TRBV30 and TRBJ1-5, with D hard to call. The CDR3 extends over 13 amino acids. The germline gives CDR1 GTSNPN, CDR2 SVGIG (reference sequence). Trimming took off 0 bases at V and 0 bases at J, with 3 bases between the two ends. CDR3 DNA sequence: TGTGCCTGGAGTGTAACTAGCAATCAGCCCCAGCATTTT. Translation: CAWSVTSNQPQHF. Together with reference TRBV30 and TRBJ1-5, the CDR3 gives the full variable domain: SQTIHQWPATLVQPVGSPLSLECTVEGTSNPNLYWYRQAAGRGLQLLFYSVGIGQISSEVPQNLSASRPQDRQFILSSKKLLLSDSGFYLCAWSVTSNQPQHFGDGTRLSIL.

The chain is built from TRBV4-3 and TRBJ2-5, with TRBD2 identical over 10 bases. The CDR3 covers 15 residues. The trim removed 4 bases at V and 5 bases at J, leaving 7 bases unmatched. Germline CDR1 is LGHNA and CDR2 is YSLEER. CDR3 sequence reads: CASSPRTSGGETQYF. CDR3 sequence (DNA): TGCGCCAGCAGCCCCCGGACTAGCGGCGGGGAGACCCAGTACTTC.

This clonotype was counted at least ten times. The genes are TRBV27 and TRBJ2-5; D unclear. The CDR3 spans 13 residues. V lost 4 bases and J 6 bases, leaving 12 bases between the germline ends. Germline V lookup: CDR1 MNHEY, CDR2 SMNVEV (reference sequence). The CDR3 DNA reads as TGTGCCAGCAGTTCCCCACCCCTAAAGACCCAGTACTTC. This gives the protein CASSSPPLKTQYF.

CDR3 region: CASSDAGTGLHEQYF. The CDR3, as DNA: TGTGCCAGCAGCGATGCCGGGACAGGGCTTCATGAGCAGTACTTC. The chain couples TRBV7-6 to TRBJ2-7, with 9 bases identical to TRBD1. CDR1 and CDR2 from the germline V gene are SGHVS and FNYEAQ. J gave up 7 bases and V 5 bases, and 12 bases lay outside the gene matches. CDR3 length: 15 amino acids.

J is TRBJ1-5 and V is TRBV15; D uncertain. Germline CDR1 LNHNV, CDR2 YYDKDF (reference sequence). Trimming shortened V by 0 bases and J by 0 bases, and 12 bases separated the two germline ends. The CDR3 totals 17 residues. The CDR3: CATSRDFADYSNQPQHF. CDR3 DNA sequence: TGTGCCACCAGCAGAGATTTCGCGGATTATAGCAATCAGCCCCAGCATTTT.

J is TRBJ2-3 and V is TRBV24-1; 7 nucleotides match TRBD2. V lost 0 bases and J lost 3; bases outside the gene matches: 11. CDR1 is KGHDR, CDR2 SFDVKD, per germline. The CDR3 loop spans 18 amino acids. CDR3 sequence (DNA): TGTGCCACCAGTGATTTGCCCCTTACGGGAGGAGTAACAGATACGCAGTATTTT. Its protein is CATSDLPLTGGVTDTQYF.

This clonotype showed up many times. This chain joins TRBV7-2 and TRBJ2-7, with D maybe TRBD1 (5 bases). CDR1 SGHTA and CDR2 FQGNSA come from the germline V gene. The length of the CDR3 is 14 residues. The germline V and J ends were trimmed by 1 base and 2 bases, with 9 bases remaining between them. CDR3 loop: CASSLGGQAYEQYF. The CDR3 bases are TGTGCCAGCAGCTTAGGAGGACAAGCCTACGAGCAGTACTTC. The whole variable domain, filled in from reference TRBV7-2 and TRBJ2-7, reads GAGVSQSPSNKVTEKGKDVELRCDPISGHTALYWYRQSLGQGLEFLIYFQGNSAPDKSGLPSDRFSAERTGGSVSTLTIQRTQQEDSAVYLCASSLGGQAYEQYFGPGTRLTVT.

This clonotype was detected only a few times. V usage is TRBV12-5 and J usage is TRBJ2-7, with D tentatively TRBD1 (6 bases). The length of the CDR3 is 14 residues. V lost 0 bases and J 5 bases, leaving 11 bases between the germline ends. CDR1 is LGHNT, CDR2 FRNRAP, per germline. CDR3 region: CASGLVPDRNEQYF. CDR3 bases: TGTGCTAGTGGTTTGGTGCCGGACAGAAACGAGCAGTACTTC.